What follows are 19 T cell receptor beta chains derived from one specimen sequenced in a study of T cell changes during pregnancy in multiple sclerosis. Profiled with immunoSEQ multiplex PCR; TCRdb holds only in-frame clones, not every one. This sample has 75,000 to 80,000 clones, with approximately 90% found just once. This specimen was peripheral blood, taken before pregnancy. These receptors were collected from a female donor with multiple sclerosis, enrolled in a pregnancy study.

V usage is TRBV7-9 and J usage is TRBJ1-1, with a possible D match to TRBD1 (5 bases). Germline assignment: CDR1 SEHNR and CDR2 FQNEAQ (reference sequence). This CDR3 has 17 amino acids. With 2 bases removed from V and 4 bases from J, the gap between germline ends came to 20 bases. The CDR3 DNA reads as TGTGCCAGCAGCTTAAGCCCGGCGGGGGGTGCCGGCACTGAAGCTTTCTTT. Translation: CASSLSPAGGAGTEAFF. The full variable domain, completed using reference TRBV7-9 and TRBJ1-1, is DTGVSQNPRHKITKRGQNVTFRCDPISEHNRLYWYRQTLGQGPEFLTYFQNEAQLEKSRLLSDRFSAERPKGSFSTLEIQRTEQGDSAMYLCASSLSPAGGAGTEAFFGQGTRLTVV.

The V gene is TRBV9, the J gene TRBJ2-5; 8 bases agree with TRBD1. The V and J ends lost 1 base and 3 bases, in that order; junction bases with no gene match: 2. This CDR3 is built from 14 residues. Germline assignment: CDR1 SGDLS and CDR2 YYNGEE. CDR3 protein: CASSVSTGEETQYF. CDR3 in DNA: TGTGCCAGCAGCGTATCGACAGGGGAAGAGACCCAGTACTTC.

This chain links TRBV11-2 with TRBJ2-3, with 12 nucleotides matching TRBD2. V lost 5 bases and J lost 4; bases outside the gene matches: 10. The CDR3 has 17 residues. The germline V gene encodes CDR1 SGHAT and CDR2 FQNNGV. The CDR3 region has the DNA TGTGCCAGCAGCCCACAAGGACTAGCGGGGAGGGCAGATACGCAGTATTTT. Its translation is CASSPQGLAGRADTQYF.

As regards this clone: One junction end does not reproduce the germline sequence, and a read error may be involved. The chain is built from TRBV20-1 and TRBJ1-1, with 7 bases identical to TRBD1. Germline loops: CDR1 DFQATT, CDR2 SNEGSKA (reference sequence). The CDR3 contains 11 residues. In nucleotides, the CDR3 is TGCAGTGCTCCTACAAGGACCGGCAGGGGGTTT. Encoded protein: CSAPTRTGRGF.

In DNA form, the CDR3 reads TGTGCCAGCAGTGATCAGGACAGGGGTGGCACCGGGGAGCTGTTTTTT. Protein sequence: CASSDQDRGGTGELFF. The chain has TRBV2 and TRBJ2-2; 9 bases match TRBD1. J lost 4 bases, V lost 3 bases, and 6 bases had no gene match. This CDR3 contains 16 residues. CDR1 is SNHLY, CDR2 FYNNEI, per germline. The variable domain in full, completed from reference TRBV2 and TRBJ2-2, reads EPEVTQTPSHQVTQMGQEVILRCVPISNHLYFYWYRQILGQKVEFLVSFYNNEISEKSEIFDDQFSVERPDGSNFTLKIRSTKLEDSAMYFCASSDQDRGGTGELFFGEGSRLTVL.

This clone showed up just once. The V and J genes are TRBV28 and TRBJ1-2; 9 bases are a match to TRBD1. The CDR3 totals 17 residues. Germline CDR1 reads MDHEN; CDR2 reads SYDVKM. Trimming at V came to 2 bases and at J to 6 bases, leaving 13 bases not matched to a gene. In DNA, the CDR3 is TGTGCCAGCAGTTTACCCAATATAAGACAGGGGGTCGATGGCTACACCTTC. Amino acids: CASSLPNIRQGVDGYTF.

The chain is built from TRBV9 and TRBJ1-1; D call uncertain. Germline V gene lookup returns CDR1 SGDLS and CDR2 YYNGEE. V lost 0 bases and J lost 6, with 9 bases in between. CDR3 length equals 13 residues. CDR3 sequence reads: CASSVGASSEAFF. CDR3 nucleotides: TGTGCCAGCAGCGTAGGCGCAAGTTCTGAAGCTTTCTTT.

The chain carries TRBV6-7 and TRBJ2-7, with D possibly being TRBD1 (5 bases). TRBV6-7 counts as an open reading frame of uncertain function. This CDR3 has 13 amino acids. V was cut by 4 bases and J by 10 bases, with 17 bases left in between. The CDR3 sequence: CASSSQGTLTQYF. CDR3 sequence (DNA): TGTGCCAGCAGTTCCCAGGGAACCCTAACCCAGTACTTC.

In this sample, this clone turned up many times. The chain combines TRBV2 with TRBJ2-6; D not certain. Germline V gives CDR1 SNHLY, CDR2 FYNNEI. V lost 3 bases to trimming and J lost 12 bases, with 3 bases between them. The CDR3 has 10 residues. The CDR3 DNA reads TGTGCCAGCAGTGACAGCGTCCTGACTTTC. It translates to CASSDSVLTF.

The chain uses TRBV5-6 and TRBJ2-7, with 8 positions matching TRBD2. V gave up 0 bases and J gave up 3 bases; unmatched junction bases: 2. This CDR3 region has 14 residues. Germline V gene lookup returns CDR1 SGHDT and CDR2 YYEEEE. The DNA of the CDR3 is TGTGCCAGCAGCTTGGAGCGGGGGATCTACGAGCAGTACTTC. As protein: CASSLERGIYEQYF.

This clone showed up just once. V usage is TRBV5-1 and J usage is TRBJ1-1; unclear D gene. This CDR3 has 15 residues. V was clipped by 5 bases and J by 0 bases, with 14 bases between them. The germline gives CDR1 SGHRS, CDR2 YFSETQ. The CDR3 DNA is TGCGCCAGCAGTCTCCTTGGGCGATTGAACACTGAAGCTTTCTTT. This encodes CASSLLGRLNTEAFF.

The chain combines TRBV27 with TRBJ1-2; D ambiguous. The germline V gene encodes CDR1 MNHEY and CDR2 SMNVEV (reference sequence). This CDR3 spans 14 amino acids. V lost 6 bases to trimming and J lost 0 bases, with 11 bases between them. This CDR3 is CASRSSLPNYGYTF. The CDR3 coding sequence is TGTGCCAGCAGGAGCTCATTGCCTAACTATGGCTACACCTTC.

The V gene is TRBV5-8, the J gene TRBJ1-4; 7 nucleotides align to TRBD1. The CDR3 totals 15 residues. The germline V gene has CDR1 SGHTS and CDR2 YDEGEE. J lost 4 bases, V lost 2 bases, and 5 bases had no gene match. The CDR3 loop is CASSLGQANNEKLFF. CDR3 nucleotides: TGTGCCAGCAGCTTAGGACAGGCCAATAATGAAAAACTGTTTTTT.

This sequence joins TRBV18 and TRBJ1-1; tentative D call: TRBD1 (5 bases). CDR1 is KGHSH, CDR2 LQKENI, per germline. The CDR3 has 13 residues. V was cut by 3 bases and J by 6 bases, with 11 bases left in between. Here the CDR3 DNA reads TGTGCCAGCTCACCCTCGGGGGTCGCTGAAGCTTTCTTT. Translating it yields CASSPSGVAEAFF.

The V call is TRBV10-3, the J call TRBJ1-1; tentatively, D is TRBD1 (5 bases). Trimming stripped 8 bases from V and 2 bases from J, with 12 bases between. CDR1 and CDR2 from the germline V gene are ENHRY and SYGVKD. The CDR3 sequence is 13 residues long. The CDR3 DNA is TGTGCCATCTCGGACATAGGAAACACTGAAGCTTTCTTT. This sequence encodes CAISDIGNTEAFF.

V and J are TRBV7-9 and TRBJ2-5; D unclear. The CDR3 consists of 14 residues. Germline assignment: CDR1 SEHNR and CDR2 FQNEAQ (reference sequence). With 1 base removed from V and 1 base from J, the gap between germline ends came to 7 bases. The DNA of the CDR3 is TGTGCCAGCAGCTTAGGTCTGTTCCAAGAGACCCAGTACTTC. Amino acid sequence: CASSLGLFQETQYF.

The chain couples TRBV30 to TRBJ2-7; D unclear. V was shortened by 1 base and J by 2 bases, with 3 bases between the two germline ends. The CDR3 is 11 residues long. Germline-derived CDR1 and CDR2 are GTSNPN and SVGIG (reference sequence). CDR3 nucleotides: TGTGCCTGGAGTGACACCTACGAGCAGTACTTC. Protein product: CAWSDTYEQYF.

This clone was seen only a few times. The chain links TRBV6-6 to TRBJ1-1; a weak D match, TRBD1 (6 bases). CDR1 and CDR2 (germline): MNHNY, SVGAGI (reference sequence). CDR3 length equals 13 residues. V lost 8 bases and J 5 bases, leaving 15 bases between the germline ends. This chain's CDR3 is CASRSQQGTEAFF. The DNA for the CDR3 is TGTGCCAGCCGCTCCCAACAGGGAACTGAAGCTTTCTTT.

V and J are TRBV11-2 and TRBJ2-2, with 8 bases identical to TRBD1. Germline values: CDR1 SGHAT, CDR2 FQNNGV. The CDR3 consists of 16 residues. V shed 4 bases and J 5 bases; nucleotides not matched to a gene: 9. The CDR3 sequence is CASSSSTGAKTGELFF. The CDR3 region has the DNA TGTGCCAGCAGCTCATCGACAGGGGCTAAAACCGGGGAGCTGTTTTTT.